The 14 T cell receptor beta chains below come from one sample, sequenced in a study of blood T cell repertoires in COVID-19. Data came from immunoSEQ multiplex PCR; TCRdb stores just in-frame clones and leaves some out. The data contain 85,000 to 120,000 clones, more than 75% of them singletons. Sequenced sample: peripheral blood. All receptors derive from a man aged 45 to 65 with active or convalescent COVID-19.

CDR3 sequence reads: CASSGMWQPQHF. As DNA, the CDR3 is TGTGCCAGCAGCGGGATGTGGCAGCCCCAGCATTTT. This rearrangement joins TRBV28 to TRBJ1-5; no reliable D call. This CDR3 has 12 amino acids. Germline V lookup: CDR1 MDHEN, CDR2 SYDVKM. V lost 6 bases, J lost 7 bases, and 10 bases lay in between.

This chain joins TRBV11-2 and TRBJ2-5; the D is unclear. V was trimmed by 1 base and J by 3 bases, leaving 6 bases between them. CDR3 length equals 13 residues. From germline, CDR1 is SGHAT and CDR2 FQNNGV. CDR3 residues: CASSLGGEETQYF. CDR3 DNA: TGTGCCAGCAGCTTAGGAGGAGAAGAGACCCAGTACTTC.

The chain couples TRBV11-2 to TRBJ2-5; D might be TRBD1 (6 bases). The germline CDR1 and CDR2 sequences are SGHAT and FQNNGV. The CDR3 loop spans 14 amino acids. V was trimmed by 5 bases and J by 2 bases, leaving 12 bases between them. The CDR3 loop is CASSLDRQQETQYF. In DNA, the CDR3 is TGTGCCAGCAGCCTGGACAGACAGCAAGAGACCCAGTACTTC.

The chain carries TRBV4-3 and TRBJ2-2; 11 bases line up with TRBD1. The CDR3 is 17 amino acids. The V gene end was trimmed by 1 base and the J gene end by 4 bases; junction bases not matched to a gene: 5. Germline V gives CDR1 LGHNA, CDR2 YSLEER. CDR3 sequence (DNA): TGCGCCAGCAGCCAAGCCGGACAGGGGGCGGGCACCGGGGAGCTGTTTTTT. This encodes CASSQAGQGAGTGELFF.

This sequence joins TRBV6-5 and TRBJ1-1; D gene ambiguous. In germline, CDR1 is MNHEY, CDR2 SVGAGI. The CDR3 extends over 13 amino acids. V lost 7 bases, J lost 4 bases, and 13 bases lay in between. The CDR3 region is CASNQPWSTEAFF. The DNA for the CDR3 is TGTGCCAGCAATCAACCTTGGAGCACTGAAGCTTTCTTT.

This clone was detected once. The V and J genes are TRBV30 and TRBJ2-7; 7 bases match TRBD2. The CDR3 is made up of 11 amino acids. V was pared by 7 bases and J by 4 bases, with 4 bases of the junction left unmatched. The germline CDR1 and CDR2 sequences are GTSNPN and SVGIG (reference sequence). CDR3 loop: CAFSGQYEQYF. CDR3 nucleotides: TGTGCCTTTAGCGGGCAGTACGAGCAGTACTTC.

This chain uses TRBV18 with TRBJ2-2, with D perhaps TRBD2 (5 bases). The CDR3 sequence is 16 residues long. Looked up from germline, CDR1 is KGHSH and CDR2 is LQKENI. Trimming pared 6 bases from V and 0 bases from J, leaving 14 bases between. CDR3 protein: CASSPRPGSNTGELFF. For the CDR3, the DNA is TGTGCCAGCTCCCCCAGACCGGGGTCGAACACCGGGGAGCTGTTTTTT.

This rearrangement joins TRBV18 to TRBJ1-1; 7 nucleotides align to TRBD1. CDR1 is KGHSH, CDR2 LQKENI, per germline. V was clipped by 5 bases and J by 4 bases; unmatched bases: 7. This CDR3 is built from 14 residues. CDR3 in amino acids: CASSTQGITTEAFF. The CDR3 DNA sequence: TGTGCCAGCTCAACACAGGGGATTACCACTGAAGCTTTCTTT.

The V call is TRBV3-1 (or the pseudogene TRBV3-2), the J call TRBJ2-7, with 11 bases that match TRBD2. With 1 base clipped from V and 4 bases from J, the junction kept 3 bases outside the gene matches. Germline lookup yields CDR1 LGHDT and CDR2 YNNKEL (reference sequence). This CDR3 contains 15 residues. In DNA, the CDR3 is TGTGCCAGCAGCCAAGGGGCTAGCGGGGGGTACGAGCAGTACTTC. It codes for CASSQGASGGYEQYF.

The genes are TRBV6-5 and TRBJ2-1, with D maybe TRBD2 (6 bases). Between the trimmed V and J ends, which lost 11 bases and 5 bases, there was a span of 19 bases. The CDR3 is 14 amino acids. CDR1 is MNHEY, CDR2 SVGAGI, per germline. The CDR3 loop is CAGNQGTPDNEQFF. The CDR3 DNA reads as TGTGCCGGCAATCAAGGGACTCCCGACAATGAGCAGTTCTTC.

This clone was recorded a few times. CDR3 coding DNA: TGTGCCAGCAGCCCGACTGGACAGTATGGCTACACCTTC. This sequence encodes CASSPTGQYGYTF. The rearrangement uses TRBV6-5 and TRBJ1-2; D may be TRBD1 (6 bases). Germline V lookup: CDR1 MNHEY, CDR2 SVGAGI. Trimming pared 6 bases from V and 5 bases from J, leaving 13 bases between. There are 13 residues in the CDR3.

The V and J genes are TRBV6-5 and TRBJ1-5; a weak D match, TRBD1 (5 bases). CDR3 length: 13 residues. Germline V gives CDR1 MNHEY, CDR2 SVGAGI. V was cut by 6 bases and J by 3 bases, with 9 bases left in between. CDR3 nucleotides: TGTGCCAGCAGGGGGGGGGTCAATCAGCCCCAGCATTTT. It yields the protein CASRGGVNQPQHF.

CDR3 loop: CASSPGLAGASYEQYF. The CDR3 region has the DNA TGTGCCAGCTCACCGGGACTAGCGGGGGCGTCCTACGAGCAGTACTTC. V and J are TRBV18 and TRBJ2-7, with TRBD2 identical over 14 bases. Germline V CDR1 and CDR2: KGHSH, LQKENI. V dropped 3 bases and J dropped 1; count of bases not matched to a gene: 2. CDR3 size: 16 residues.

The sample holds one count of this clone. This chain connects TRBV18 to TRBJ1-1, with D possibly TRBD1 on 6 matching bases. Germline CDR1 KGHSH, CDR2 LQKENI. Trimming pared 6 bases from V and 1 base from J, leaving 6 bases between. The CDR3 contains 12 residues. This CDR3 reads CASSTGNTEAFF. The CDR3 DNA sequence: TGTGCCAGCTCGACAGGGAACACTGAAGCTTTCTTT. The whole variable domain, remainder taken from reference TRBV18 and TRBJ1-1, is NAGVMQNPRHLVRRRGQEARLRCSPMKGHSHVYWYRQLPEEGLKFMVYLQKENIIDESGMPKERFSAEFPKEGPSILRIQQVVRGDSAAYFCASSTGNTEAFFGQGTRLTVV.